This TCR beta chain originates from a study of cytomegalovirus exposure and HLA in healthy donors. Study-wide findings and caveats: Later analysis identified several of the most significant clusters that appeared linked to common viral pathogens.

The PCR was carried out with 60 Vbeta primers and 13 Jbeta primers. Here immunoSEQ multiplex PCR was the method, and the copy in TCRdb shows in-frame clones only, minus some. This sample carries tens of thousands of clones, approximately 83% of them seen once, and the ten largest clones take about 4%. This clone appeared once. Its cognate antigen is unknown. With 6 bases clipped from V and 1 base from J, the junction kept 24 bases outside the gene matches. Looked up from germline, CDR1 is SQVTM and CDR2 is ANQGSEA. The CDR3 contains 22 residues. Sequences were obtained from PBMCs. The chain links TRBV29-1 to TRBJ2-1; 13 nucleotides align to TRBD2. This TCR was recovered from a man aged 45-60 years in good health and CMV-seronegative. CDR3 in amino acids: CSVTPIRQFGLAGATSYNEQFF. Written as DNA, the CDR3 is TGCAGCGTGACACCAATCCGACAGTTCGGACTAGCGGGAGCTACATCCTACAATGAGCAGTTCTTC.